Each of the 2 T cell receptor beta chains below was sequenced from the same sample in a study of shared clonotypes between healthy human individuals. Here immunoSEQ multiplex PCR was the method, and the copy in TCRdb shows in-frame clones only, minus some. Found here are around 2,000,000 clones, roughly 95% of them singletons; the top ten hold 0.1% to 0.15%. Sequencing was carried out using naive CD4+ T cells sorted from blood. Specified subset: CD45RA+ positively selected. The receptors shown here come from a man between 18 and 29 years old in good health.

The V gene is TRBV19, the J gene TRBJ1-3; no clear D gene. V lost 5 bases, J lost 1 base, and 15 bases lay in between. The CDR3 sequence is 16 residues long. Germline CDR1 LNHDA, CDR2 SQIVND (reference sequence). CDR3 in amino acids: CASSLGRRPSGNTIYF. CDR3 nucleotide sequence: TGTGCCAGTAGTCTGGGGAGGAGGCCATCTGGAAACACCATATATTTT. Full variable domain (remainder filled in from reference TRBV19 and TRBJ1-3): DGGITQSPKYLFRKEGQNVTLSCEQNLNHDAMYWYRQDPGQGLRLIYYSQIVNDFQKGDIAEGYSVSREKKESFPLTVTSAQKNPTAFYLCASSLGRRPSGNTIYFGEGSWLTVV.

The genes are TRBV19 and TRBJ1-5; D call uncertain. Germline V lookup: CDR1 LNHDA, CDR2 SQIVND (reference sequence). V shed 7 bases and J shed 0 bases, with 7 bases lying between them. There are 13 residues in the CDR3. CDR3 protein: CASNQNSNQPQHF. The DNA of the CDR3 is TGTGCCAGTAATCAGAATAGCAATCAGCCCCAGCATTTT.